The 7 T cell receptor beta chains reported below all come from one sample, sequenced in a study of cytomegalovirus exposure and HLA in healthy donors. PCR employed 60 Vbeta and 13 Jbeta primers. Data came from immunoSEQ multiplex PCR; TCRdb stores just in-frame clones and leaves some out. This table has 160,000 or so clones, approximately 72% appearing once. The sample consisted of PBMCs. These TCRs come from a human donor in good health.

The chain has TRBV27 and TRBJ1-4, with D maybe TRBD1 (5 bases). Trimming removed 2 bases at V and 3 bases at J, with 7 bases between. This CDR3 spans 14 amino acids. The germline V gene has CDR1 MNHEY and CDR2 SMNVEV (reference sequence). Here the CDR3 reads CASSLGAANEKLFF. As DNA, the CDR3 is TGTGCCAGCAGTTTAGGGGCAGCTAATGAAAAACTGTTTTTT.

CDR3 loop: CASSKAEYYEQYF. CDR3 DNA: TGTGCCAGCAGCAAGGCAGAATACTACGAGCAGTACTTC. The chain combines TRBV21-1 with TRBJ2-7; TRBD1, the table's D call, was not compared with the DNA. TRBV21-1 is classified as a pseudogene. The CDR3 totals 13 residues.

The table lists this clone with a few counts. V gene TRBV30 combines with J gene TRBJ1-4; a weak D match, TRBD1 (6 bases). CDR3 length equals 12 residues. Looked up from germline, CDR1 is GTSNPN and CDR2 is SVGIG (reference sequence). With 0 bases removed from V and 13 bases from J, the gap between germline ends came to 12 bases. The CDR3 DNA reads as TGTGCCTGGAGTGTACAGGGAAAAACACTGTTTTTT. Its protein is CAWSVQGKTLFF.

CDR3 sequence reads: CAWSRGARTEAFF. DNA for the CDR3: TGTGCCTGGAGTCGCGGGGCGCGGACTGAAGCTTTCTTT. J is TRBJ1-1 and V is TRBV30; weak D call: TRBD1 (5 bases). The CDR3 is 13 amino acids. Germline values: CDR1 GTSNPN, CDR2 SVGIG (reference sequence). The V and J ends lost 2 bases and 5 bases respectively, with 12 bases between them.

The V gene is TRBV5-1, the J gene TRBJ2-1; TRBD1 aligns across 12 bases. CDR1 is SGHRS, CDR2 YFSETQ, per germline. V was clipped by 4 bases and J by 4 bases; unmatched bases: 6. The CDR3 sequence is 16 residues long. CDR3 DNA: TGCGCCAGCAGCGGGGGACAGGGGGCGGGTTACAATGAGCAGTTCTTC. Protein sequence: CASSGGQGAGYNEQFF.

This chain uses TRBV9 with TRBJ1-1, with D perhaps matching TRBD1 (5 bases). The germline CDR1 and CDR2 sequences are SGDLS and YYNGEE. Deletions cut 2 bases from V and 4 bases from J, with 12 bases between. This CDR3 has 14 amino acids. Here the CDR3 DNA reads TGTGCCAGCAGCGTCACCGCCGGGGGCACTGAAGCTTTCTTT. It encodes CASSVTAGGTEAFF.

The chain combines TRBV5-1 with TRBJ2-4; 12 bases line up with TRBD2. Germline V CDR1 and CDR2: SGHRS, YFSETQ. V was pared by 1 base and J by 1 base, with 0 bases of the junction left unmatched. The CDR3 runs 16 residues. This chain's CDR3 is CASSLTSGGAKNIQYF. The DNA of the CDR3 is TGCGCCAGCAGCTTGACTAGCGGGGGGGCCAAAAACATTCAGTACTTC.